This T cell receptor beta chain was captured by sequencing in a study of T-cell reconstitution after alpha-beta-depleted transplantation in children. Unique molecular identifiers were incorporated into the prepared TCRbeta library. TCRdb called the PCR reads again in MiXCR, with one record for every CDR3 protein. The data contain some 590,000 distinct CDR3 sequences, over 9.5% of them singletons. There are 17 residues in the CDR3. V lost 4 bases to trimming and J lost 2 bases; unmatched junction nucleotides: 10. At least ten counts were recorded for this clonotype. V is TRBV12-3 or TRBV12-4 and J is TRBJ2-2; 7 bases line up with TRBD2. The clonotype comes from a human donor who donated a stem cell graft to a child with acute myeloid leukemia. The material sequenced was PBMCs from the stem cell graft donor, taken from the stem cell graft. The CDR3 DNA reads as TGTGCCAGCAGTTCGCCATCCGGACTAGATAACACCGGGGAGCTGTTTTTT. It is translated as CASSSPSGLDNTGELFF.